These T cell receptor beta chains were read from a single sample in a study of T cell responses to AZD1222 COVID-19 vaccine. The repertoire was sequenced with immunoSEQ multiplex PCR; TCRdb's copy has only in-frame clones and lacks some. The sample lists under 150,000 clones, roughly 93% occurring once. The sample consisted of peripheral blood, taken 28 days after the second AZD1222 dose. These receptors all stem from an adult who received the AZD1222 COVID-19 vaccine. The conserved cysteine and the conserved F or W are not part of the CDR3 here. D genes are given only for firm matches.

CDR3aa: AWSQDSSSTEAF
d_gene: .
v_gene: TRBV30

CDR3aa: ASSLEAGPFYEQY
d_gene: .
v_gene: TRBV5-1

CDR3aa: SASGAGPFYGYT
d_gene: .
v_gene: TRBV20-1

CDR3aa: ASSLRREAF
d_gene: .
v_gene: TRBV12-3/TRBV12-4

CDR3aa: ASSSGPENTDTQY
d_gene: .
v_gene: TRBV7-3

CDR3aa: ASSSGTGVSYEQY
d_gene: TRBD1
v_gene: TRBV7-9

CDR3aa: ASSLEPDPSGPQH
d_gene: .
v_gene: TRBV5-8

CDR3aa: ASSPSGQGALLFNQPQH
d_gene: TRBD1
v_gene: TRBV18

CDR3aa: SVEWRGSHQETQY
d_gene: .
v_gene: TRBV29-1

CDR3aa: ASSHRQGRGYGYT
d_gene: TRBD1
v_gene: TRBV3-1/TRBV3-2

CDR3aa: ASSPGRNEKLF
d_gene: .
v_gene: TRBV18

CDR3aa: ASSIPREQETQY
d_gene: .
v_gene: TRBV19

CDR3aa: ASSQGYEQY
d_gene: .
v_gene: TRBV12-3/TRBV12-4

CDR3aa: ASSMGGRGNNSPLH
d_gene: .
v_gene: TRBV19

CDR3aa: ASSLTKGRGDTEAF
d_gene: .
v_gene: TRBV7-3

CDR3aa: ASSVAYTGELF
d_gene: .
v_gene: TRBV9

CDR3aa: AWSVPRTANYGYT
d_gene: .
v_gene: TRBV30

CDR3aa: AWSKGLSQETQY
d_gene: .
v_gene: TRBV30

CDR3aa: ASSQGEGAAF
d_gene: .
v_gene: TRBV3-1/TRBV3-2

CDR3aa: ASSPRTGTYEQY
d_gene: TRBD1
v_gene: TRBV18

CDR3aa: ASSPSTAVNQPQH
d_gene: .
v_gene: TRBV2

CDR3aa: ASGGGADTQY
d_gene: TRBD2
v_gene: TRBV2

CDR3aa: ASNDPRVLVRQPQH
d_gene: .
v_gene: TRBV19

CDR3aa: ATSPHYRDKGSDNYGYT
d_gene: .
v_gene: TRBV15

CDR3aa: SADTGATIY
d_gene: TRBD1
v_gene: TRBV20-1

CDR3aa: ASSQEQGTPYEQY
d_gene: .
v_gene: TRBV4-2

CDR3aa: ASSPEGGSNQPQH
d_gene: .
v_gene: TRBV5-1

CDR3aa: ASSQKGFDGELF
d_gene: .
v_gene: TRBV7-9

CDR3aa: ASSKASGRDSTDTQY
d_gene: TRBD2
v_gene: TRBV18

CDR3aa: ASSVDITPYNYGYT
d_gene: .
v_gene: TRBV9

CDR3aa: VSSEYAGGNSPLH
d_gene: TRBD1
v_gene: TRBV6-1

CDR3aa: ASSPLVNTEAF
d_gene: .
v_gene: TRBV25-1

CDR3aa: ASSSGLAGVPGGELF
d_gene: TRBD2
v_gene: TRBV11-2

CDR3aa: ASSYSTLSWEEQF
d_gene: .
v_gene: TRBV6-5

CDR3aa: ASSLWDSGGGDNEKLF
d_gene: .
v_gene: TRBV5-4

CDR3aa: ASSWTGYNEQF
d_gene: .
v_gene: TRBV7-3

CDR3aa: ASSPQGYGYT
d_gene: .
v_gene: TRBV11-2

CDR3aa: ASSLVETDTQY
d_gene: .
v_gene: TRBV11-3

CDR3aa: ASSRRTYGGYDTQY
d_gene: .
v_gene: TRBV14

CDR3aa: ASSEALAGGYNEQF
d_gene: TRBD2
v_gene: TRBV6-1

CDR3aa: ASSQKTGSNSNQPQH
d_gene: .
v_gene: TRBV4-1

CDR3aa: ASSDEENTEAF
d_gene: .
v_gene: TRBV6-4

CDR3aa: ASSQEWGQDEQF
d_gene: .
v_gene: TRBV14

CDR3aa: ASSHGDSNTEAF
d_gene: .
v_gene: TRBV6-5

CDR3aa: ASSGGRQNYGYT
d_gene: .
v_gene: TRBV9

CDR3aa: ACGLVRGGGGYNEQF
d_gene: .
v_gene: TRBV12-5

CDR3aa: ASSPGRQFDGGYT
d_gene: .
v_gene: TRBV5-1

CDR3aa: ASQIRQGGTDTQY
d_gene: TRBD1
v_gene: TRBV6-5

CDR3aa: ASSFGGHYEQY
d_gene: .
v_gene: TRBV6-2/TRBV6-3

CDR3aa: ASSEAWGNEQF
d_gene: .
v_gene: TRBV6-1

CDR3aa: ASSLAGISYEQY
d_gene: .
v_gene: TRBV7-8

CDR3aa: ASSPTSGGQKTQY
d_gene: TRBD2
v_gene: TRBV7-3

CDR3aa: ASRIRDRADYGYT
d_gene: TRBD1
v_gene: TRBV6-6

CDR3aa: ASSQGLGYT
d_gene: .
v_gene: TRBV4-2

CDR3aa: ASSHGRSATNEKLF
d_gene: .
v_gene: TRBV4-1

CDR3aa: ASSLSGGSGSNEQF
d_gene: .
v_gene: TRBV27